The sequence of this T cell receptor (beta chain) was determined in a study of cytotoxic CD8 clonotypes in ibrutinib-treated CLL. Study in general: Patient counts were some 11 relapsed/refractory, roughly 15 treatment-naive and 17 to 18 IGHV unmutated. General study findings and limits: Clonality went higher at ibrutinib response and then dropped back toward baseline at progression. Public clonotypes were rare and shrank or held steady on treatment.

A remark on this clone: Its antigen is undetermined.

The CDR3 totals 13 residues. With 6 bases clipped from V and 6 bases from J, the junction kept 5 bases outside the gene matches. Per germline, CDR1 SGHAT and CDR2 FQNNGV. With sequencing, the targeted depth ranged from 1 in 200,000 to 1 in 1 million T cells. Generated by immunoSEQ multiplex PCR, the TCRdb table keeps only in-frame clones and is missing some. The sample has over 70,000 clones, around 75% seen once; the top ten hold around 5%. The chain uses TRBV11-2 and TRBJ2-1; 7 nucleotides match TRBD1. This material consisted of PBMCs, taken after 12 months of ibrutinib treatment. This receptor was identified in a human donor with chronic lymphocytic leukemia. The CDR3 DNA reads as TGTGCCAGCAGTAGGGACAGACTCAATGAGCAGTTCTTC. Translated, it gives CASSRDRLNEQFF.